This T cell receptor beta chain was sequenced during a study of T cell responses to AZD1222 COVID-19 vaccine. Study results and caveats: After the peak T cell response, and only then, were repertoires sampled. The study reported that nearly half of spike-specific TCRs target unmutated variant regions.

About this clone itself: Its antigen is not identified.

Trimming removed 6 bases from V and 4 bases from J, with 13 bases in between. The CDR3 consists of 13 residues. Germline V gene sequence: CDR1 LGHDT, CDR2 YNNKEL (reference sequence). Libraries were prepared by immunoSEQ multiplex PCR; TCRdb keeps only in-frame clonotypes and omits some of them. The table lists around 260,000 clones, more than 80% of them singletons. The specimen was peripheral blood, collected on day 0 of AZD1222 vaccination. This receptor was taken from an adult in good health. The chain couples TRBV3-1 (or the pseudogene TRBV3-2) to TRBJ2-7, with TRBD2 as a possible D gene (5 bases). The CDR3 loop reads CASSKGTSYEQYF. The DNA of the CDR3 is TGTGCCAGCAGTAAGGGTACTAGTTACGAGCAGTACTTC.